These 25 T cell receptor beta chains were all obtained from the same sample, sequenced in a study of cytomegalovirus exposure and HLA in healthy donors. The PCR contained 60 Vbeta and 13 Jbeta primers. Sequencing used immunoSEQ multiplex PCR; TCRdb keeps in-frame clones, though not all of them. The sample records some 200,000 clones, 65% to 90% being singletons. The sequencing input was PBMCs. All receptors come from a girl aged 5-17 years in good health and CMV-seronegative.

The chain recombines TRBV19 with TRBJ2-1; TRBD2 is a possible D gene (6 bases). Trimming removed 2 bases at V and 9 bases at J, with 11 bases between. The CDR3 consists of 13 residues. Germline V gene data show CDR1 as LNHDA and CDR2 as SQIVND (reference sequence). CDR3 in DNA: TGTGCCAGTAGTATAAGGGTGGAGGGTGAGCAGTTCTTC. Protein: CASSIRVEGEQFF.

The chain employs TRBV30 and TRBJ2-5, with 10 nucleotides matching TRBD1. The V segment lost 2 bases and the J segment 2 bases; nucleotides outside the gene matches: 26. Germline CDR1 and CDR2: GTSNPN and SVGIG (reference sequence). The CDR3 is 22 residues long. For the CDR3, the DNA is TGTGCCTGGAGTCCACACAAAATGACAGGGGGCACGATTTGGGGTAGGCAAGAGACCCAGTACTTC. Translated, it gives CAWSPHKMTGGTIWGRQETQYF.

Only one count was recorded for this clone. The rearrangement uses TRBV7-9 and TRBJ1-2; D is ambiguous. Trimming removed 5 bases from V and 4 bases from J, with 11 bases in between. The CDR3 runs to 13 residues. Germline V gives CDR1 SEHNR, CDR2 FQNEAQ (reference sequence). CDR3: CASSRDTLYGYTF. The CDR3 DNA sequence: TGTGCCAGCAGCCGAGACACCCTCTATGGCTACACCTTC. The full variable domain, completed using reference TRBV7-9 and TRBJ1-2, is DTGVSQNPRHKITKRGQNVTFRCDPISEHNRLYWYRQTLGQGPEFLTYFQNEAQLEKSRLLSDRFSAERPKGSFSTLEIQRTEQGDSAMYLCASSRDTLYGYTFGSGTRLTVV.

The V call is TRBV7-2, the J call TRBJ2-7; tentative D call: TRBD2 (6 bases). CDR3 length equals 15 residues. CDR1 and CDR2 from the germline V gene are SGHTA and FQGNSA. The V end was cut by 5 bases, the J end by 5 bases, with 19 bases between. Here the CDR3 reads CASSVTAGTPNEQYF. In nucleotides, the CDR3 is TGTGCCAGCAGCGTCACAGCAGGGACTCCGAACGAGCAGTACTTC. The variable domain in full, completed from reference TRBV7-2 and TRBJ2-7, reads GAGVSQSPSNKVTEKGKDVELRCDPISGHTALYWYRQSLGQGLEFLIYFQGNSAPDKSGLPSDRFSAERTGGSVSTLTIQRTQQEDSAVYLCASSVTAGTPNEQYFGPGTRLTVT.

The chain links TRBV28 to TRBJ2-6; 7 nucleotides align to TRBD2. The CDR3 has 19 amino acids. Germline CDR1 and CDR2: MDHEN and SYDVKM. V lost 6 bases and J lost 0; bases outside the gene matches: 14. The CDR3 coding sequence is TGTGCCAGCAGCTCCCCTCTGGCTAGCGGTAGCTCTGGGGCCAACGTCCTGACTTTC. Its protein is CASSSPLASGSSGANVLTF.

The chain has TRBV4-3 and TRBJ2-2, with D possibly TRBD2 on 6 matching bases. CDR3 size: 16 residues. Trimming cost V 1 base and J 7 bases, with 16 bases left between them. Germline CDR1 is LGHNA and CDR2 is YSLEER. The CDR3 sequence is CASSQVIERAGGELFF. The CDR3 coding sequence is TGCGCCAGCAGCCAAGTTATCGAGCGGGCGGGCGGGGAGCTGTTTTTT.

This clone was recorded a few times. The chain links TRBV5-5 to TRBJ1-2; no clear D gene. The CDR3 length is 11 residues. V was trimmed by 2 bases and J by 6 bases, leaving 5 bases between them. Per the germline V gene, CDR1 is SGHKS and CDR2 is YYEKEE (reference sequence). CDR3 nucleotide sequence: TGTGCCAGCAGCTTAATCGATGGCTACACCTTC. Protein product: CASSLIDGYTF.

The V gene is TRBV25-1, the J gene TRBJ2-1; D gene ambiguous. Trimming cost V 7 bases and J 4 bases, with 17 bases left between them. CDR1 is MGHDK and CDR2 is SYGVNS in the germline V gene. CDR3 length: 15 residues. In nucleotides, the CDR3 is TGTGCCAGCATTAAACCCGGAGAGTTATACAATGAGCAGTTCTTC. Protein product: CASIKPGELYNEQFF.

The chain combines TRBV19 with TRBJ1-4, with 7 nucleotides matching TRBD1. CDR1 is LNHDA, CDR2 SQIVND, per germline (reference sequence). The CDR3 runs to 21 residues. Trimming at V came to 5 bases and at J to 0 bases, leaving 21 bases not matched to a gene. In nucleotides, the CDR3 is TGTGCCAGTAGTGAAAATCCTCGCCGGGACAGAGAACATGCAACTAATGAAAAACTGTTTTTT. Translation: CASSENPRRDREHATNEKLFF.

V and J are TRBV5-4 and TRBJ2-7; no reliable D call. This CDR3 region has 14 residues. V gave up 2 bases and J gave up 0 bases, with 9 bases separating them. Germline V gives CDR1 SGHNT, CDR2 YYREEE (reference sequence). CDR3 sequence (DNA): TGTGCCAGCAGCTTTGGCGGAAGCTCCTACGAGCAGTACTTC. Translated, it gives CASSFGGSSYEQYF.

V usage is TRBV30 and J usage is TRBJ2-7, with TRBD1 as a possible D gene (6 bases). V was clipped by 4 bases and J by 6 bases, with 19 bases between them. The CDR3 spans 14 residues. Germline assignment: CDR1 GTSNPN and CDR2 SVGIG (reference sequence). The CDR3 sequence is CAWTPGPGVGEQYF. The DNA for the CDR3 is TGTGCCTGGACCCCCGGCCCAGGGGTAGGCGAGCAGTACTTC. Full variable domain (outside the CDR3, taken from reference TRBV30 and TRBJ2-7): SQTIHQWPATLVQPVGSPLSLECTVEGTSNPNLYWYRQAAGRGLQLLFYSVGIGQISSEVPQNLSASRPQDRQFILSSKKLLLSDSGFYLCAWTPGPGVGEQYFGPGTRLTVT.

The chain joins TRBV28 to TRBJ2-5, with TRBD2 matching over 7 bases. V was pared by 5 bases and J by 5 bases, with 14 bases of the junction left unmatched. This CDR3 comprises 16 residues. Per germline, CDR1 MDHEN and CDR2 SYDVKM. The CDR3 here is CASSINPVVGGETQYF. The CDR3 DNA reads TGTGCCAGCAGTATAAACCCCGTAGTGGGAGGGGAGACCCAGTACTTC. Supplemented by reference TRBV28 and TRBJ2-5, the full variable domain reads DVKVTQSSRYLVKRTGEKVFLECVQDMDHENMFWYRQDPGLGLRLIYFSYDVKMKEKGDIPEGYSVSREKKERFSLILESASTNQTSMYLCASSINPVVGGETQYFGPGTRLLVL.

The chain employs TRBV7-8 and TRBJ1-1, with D perhaps TRBD1 (6 bases). Trimming removed 6 bases at V and 0 bases at J, with 14 bases between. CDR3 size: 15 residues. Germline V gene lookup returns CDR1 SGHVS and CDR2 FQNEAQ. For the CDR3, the DNA is TGTGCCAGCAGTCCCGCTGGACAGTTGAACACTGAAGCTTTCTTT. Its translation: CASSPAGQLNTEAFF.

J is TRBJ2-3 and V is TRBV7-9, with D tentatively TRBD1 (5 bases). This CDR3 contains 13 residues. CDR1 and CDR2 from the germline V gene are SEHNR and FQNEAQ (reference sequence). Trimming left V 1 base short and J 5 bases short, with 7 bases between. DNA for the CDR3: TGTGCCAGCAGCTTAGGACAGAAAGATACGCAGTATTTT. Residues: CASSLGQKDTQYF.

This clone came up a few times. The V call is TRBV9, the J call TRBJ1-6; no definite D call. The germline CDR1 and CDR2 sequences are SGDLS and YYNGEE. The germline V and J ends were trimmed by 3 bases and 10 bases, with 14 bases remaining between them. The CDR3 is 14 residues long. CDR3 sequence: CASSAEQSVSPLHF. The CDR3 DNA is TGTGCCAGCAGCGCGGAGCAGTCTGTCTCACCCCTCCACTTT.

The chain carries TRBV2 and TRBJ2-2; D is uncertain. The CDR3 spans 14 residues. Germline V gene data show CDR1 as SNHLY and CDR2 as FYNNEI. The V end was cut by 2 bases, the J end by 5 bases, with 9 bases between. The CDR3 DNA is TGTGCCAGCAGTGAACAGGTGGTTACCGGGGAGCTGTTTTTT. Protein product: CASSEQVVTGELFF.

This clone came up a few times. This chain connects TRBV7-9 to TRBJ1-2; unclear D gene. Trimming left V 5 bases short and J 6 bases short, with 13 bases between. CDR1 SEHNR and CDR2 FQNEAQ come from the germline V gene (reference sequence). The CDR3 loop spans 13 amino acids. CDR3 DNA sequence: TGTGCCAGCAGCCTGACAAAGGAGGATGGCTACACCTTC. The encoded protein is CASSLTKEDGYTF.

The table lists this clone with a count of one. As DNA, the CDR3 is TGTGCCAGCAGTTTATGCCTCAGGGGCTGCGAGCAGTTCTTC. Protein sequence: CASSLCLRGCEQFF. The chain combines TRBV28 with TRBJ2-1; D possibly corresponds to TRBD1 (6 bases). This CDR3 has 14 residues. Germline V lookup: CDR1 MDHEN, CDR2 SYDVKM. Deletions cut 0 bases from V and 10 bases from J, with 13 bases between. Complete variable domain (other parts from reference TRBV28 and TRBJ2-1): DVKVTQSSRYLVKRTGEKVFLECVQDMDHENMFWYRQDPGLGLRLIYFSYDVKMKEKGDIPEGYSVSREKKERFSLILESASTNQTSMYLCASSLCLRGCEQFFGPGTRLTVL.

The chain carries TRBV9 and TRBJ2-7; 7 nucleotides match TRBD2. The CDR3 runs to 15 residues. The germline V gene encodes CDR1 SGDLS and CDR2 YYNGEE. The junction had 10 bases not matched to a gene; V was cut back by 4 bases and J by 3 bases. CDR3 sequence: CASSPGEGSYYEQYF. The DNA for the CDR3 is TGTGCCAGCAGCCCGGGGGAGGGTTCGTACTACGAGCAGTACTTC.

This chain connects TRBV7-2 to TRBJ1-2; the D gene is possibly TRBD1 (5 bases). The length of the CDR3 is 15 residues. V lost 5 bases and J lost 4, with 17 bases in between. CDR1 and CDR2 from the germline V gene are SGHTA and FQGNSA. The CDR3 reads CASSTVPGTGYGYTF. CDR3 nucleotides: TGTGCCAGCAGCACCGTCCCGGGTACAGGCTATGGCTACACCTTC.

The genes are TRBV6-5 and TRBJ1-5; TRBD1 is a possible D gene (5 bases). CDR1 and CDR2 from the germline V gene are MNHEY and SVGAGI. Trimming removed 0 bases at V and 4 bases at J, with 10 bases between. The CDR3 has 15 amino acids. CDR3 amino acids: CASSYSGQDNQPQHF. The CDR3 nucleotides read TGTGCCAGCAGTTACTCGGGGCAGGATAATCAGCCCCAGCATTTT.

The rearrangement joins TRBV9 to TRBJ2-7, with 8 bases that match TRBD2. Trimming removed 5 bases from V and 2 bases from J; junction bases left unmatched: 6. Germline CDR1 SGDLS, CDR2 YYNGEE. The CDR3 loop spans 14 amino acids. The CDR3 reads CASSIAGHTYEQYF. CDR3 in DNA: TGTGCCAGCAGTATAGCGGGGCACACCTACGAGCAGTACTTC.

The DNA of the CDR3 is TGTGCCAGCAGCGGGACAGGGAACTATGGCTACACCTTC. Translated, it gives CASSGTGNYGYTF. The chain uses TRBV11-2 and TRBJ1-2; 9 bases line up with TRBD1. This CDR3 comprises 13 residues. The trim removed 5 bases at V and 2 bases at J, leaving 0 bases unmatched. CDR1 is SGHAT and CDR2 is FQNNGV in the germline V gene.

The CDR3 DNA sequence: TGTGCCAGCAGCTTCGGAGTCGCGGACGAGCAGTACTTC. Encoded protein: CASSFGVADEQYF. The gene calls are TRBV7-9 and TRBJ2-7; D call uncertain. From germline, CDR1 is SEHNR and CDR2 FQNEAQ (reference sequence). The CDR3 loop spans 13 amino acids. Trimming cost V 3 bases and J 5 bases, with 11 bases left between them.

The V call is TRBV7-3, the J call TRBJ2-3; D ambiguous. With 3 bases removed from V and 0 bases from J, the gap between germline ends came to 4 bases. The CDR3 has 13 residues. Germline lookup yields CDR1 SGHTA and CDR2 FQGTGA. CDR3 nucleotide sequence: TGTGCCAGCAGCTTCAGTAGCACAGATACGCAGTATTTT. Residues: CASSFSSTDTQYF.